This entry features one T cell receptor beta chain sequence. The antigen remains undetermined. This specimen belongs to a study of shared clonotypes between healthy human individuals. Study-wide points: When compared with the clonotypes that were shared by all four sorted-subset donors, the non-shared clonotypes turned out to have lower generation probabilities.

CDR3 length: 15 amino acids. The V gene lost 6 bases and the J gene lost 6 bases, with 17 bases spanning the gap. The germline V gene encodes CDR1 MNHNS and CDR2 SASEGT. Profiled with immunoSEQ multiplex PCR; TCRdb holds only in-frame clones, not every one. The sample consists of roughly 2.2 million clones, less than 95% of them appearing once. The chain joins TRBV6-1 to TRBJ1-4; a weak D match, TRBD1 (6 bases). Sequencing was carried out using naive CD4+ T cells from PBMCs. Subset here: CD45RA+ positively selected. This receptor was taken from a man younger than 30 in good health. Some clones in this sample may be carry-over from other donors' samples. The CDR3 region is CASRPRGSRDEKLFF. Here the CDR3 DNA reads TGTGCCAGCAGACCCAGGGGATCAAGAGATGAAAAACTGTTTTTT.